This TCR beta chain is drawn from a study of blood T cell repertoires in COVID-19 (dated by TCRdb to about 2020). Study-wide context: Samples covering the acute and convalescent phases of COVID-19 were provided by collaborators in the United States, Italy and Spain. Samples came from the ongoing ImmuneRACE study (first 160 participants) plus 1,254 subjects from 6 global collaborators. The prospective study material was composed of cDNA or gDNA derived from T cells, B-cell-depleted T cells, or PBMCs. The dataset comprised deeply sampled blood TCRbeta repertoires from subjects exposed to, actively infected with, or recovered from COVID-19. Nearly every sample came with metadata listing a de-identified subject ID, COVID-19 status, age in years and sex. HLA class I and class II types, where available, came from metadata supplied by the sample provider rather than from assay-based typing. A freely available public database, intended as a resource for researchers studying the immune response to SARS-CoV-2, is where the repertoires were released. Study-wide conclusions, independent of this receptor: How much clinical and demographic metadata was included differed by source and by participant, and the metadata was provided uncurated.

Enrolling through a virtual design, the prospective study's participants ranged in age from roughly 18 to 89 years and lived across some 22 United States geographic areas. In the prospective study, participants were assigned to cohorts based on the clinical history participants reported in a screening survey and a study questionnaire. Exposed participants had been in contact, within 2 weeks of entering the study, with a person who had a PCR-confirmed or clinician-diagnosed case of COVID-19. Each participant in the prospective study had whole blood, serum and a nasopharyngeal or oropharyngeal swab collected by mobile phlebotomists. Additional blood draws and questionnaires over an approximately two-month period could optionally be provided by prospective study participants. Before DNA extraction, blood samples from the prospective study were shipped at room temperature or frozen. A note on this clone: What this receptor recognizes is not known. No base qualities exist here, and no much larger clone lies one base off it.

TCRbeta CDR3 regions were amplified from genomic DNA using the immunoSEQ Assay, a bias-controlled multiplex PCR. Per the authors' processing: Within the assay, amplification of reference gene primers was used to estimate how many nucleated cells each sample contained. To quantify the absolute abundance of each unique TCRbeta CDR3 rearrangement, sequence reads were collapsed and filtered. For each sample, productive Simpson clonality was calculated by taking the square root of Simpson's diversity index across productive rearrangements. Held by TCRdb, this immuneACCESS table contains in-frame sequences only and omits some clones. Under half of the omission traces to an unresolved V gene where checked; the cause of the rest is unknown. V, J and clone size are those of that table, while D and trimming were read from the DNA. This sample gives 200,000 or so clones in total; 83% of them show up just once. The ten top clones hold about 4.8% of the sample.

This clonotype was obtained from a woman aged 50 to 60 who had been exposed to COVID-19. Sequencing was done on a sample of PBMCs or T cells enriched from blood (not recorded which).

This receptor carries the CDR3 CASSLTANTGELFF. The sequenced DNA is TGTGCCAGCAGCCTGACAGCGAACACCGGGGAGCTGTTTTTT. Recombination joined TRBV7-3 with TRBJ2-2, with TRBD1 tentatively as D gene (5 bases match). The CDR3 measures 14 amino acids from cysteine to phenylalanine. The DNA shown is the 42-base CDR3, in frame from base 1. CDR1 and CDR2 are drawn from the germline V gene: SGHTA, FQGTGA. V loses 5 bases of germline sequence and J loses 0 bases, and the interval between the two ends is 7 bases. When the CDR3 is completed using the reference TRBV7-3 and TRBJ2-2 genes on either side, the full variable domain is GAGVSQTPSNKVTEKGKYVELRCDPISGHTALYWYRQSLGQGPEFLIYFQGTGAADDSGLPNDRFFAVRPEGSVSTLKIQRTERGDSAVYLCASSLTANTGELFFGEGSRLTVL.